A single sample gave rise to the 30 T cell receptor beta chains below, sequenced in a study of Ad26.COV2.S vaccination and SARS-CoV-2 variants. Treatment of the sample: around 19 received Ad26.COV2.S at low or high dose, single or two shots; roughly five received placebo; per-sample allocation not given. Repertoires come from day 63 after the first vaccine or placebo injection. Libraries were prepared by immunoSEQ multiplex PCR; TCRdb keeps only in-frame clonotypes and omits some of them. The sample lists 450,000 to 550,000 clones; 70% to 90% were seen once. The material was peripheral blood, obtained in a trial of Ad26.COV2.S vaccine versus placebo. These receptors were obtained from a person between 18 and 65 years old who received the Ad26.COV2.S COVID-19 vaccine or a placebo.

The CDR3 is CACRGGRNEQYF. CDR3 sequence (DNA): TGTGCTTGCCGGGGGGGCAGGAACGAGCAGTACTTC. This sequence joins TRBV28 and TRBJ2-7; 8 positions match TRBD2. The CDR3 contains 12 residues. Germline CDR1 is MDHEN and CDR2 is SYDVKM.

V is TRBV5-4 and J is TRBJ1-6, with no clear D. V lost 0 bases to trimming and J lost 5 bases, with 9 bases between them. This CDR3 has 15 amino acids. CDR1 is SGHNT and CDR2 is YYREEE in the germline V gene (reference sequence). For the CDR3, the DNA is TGTGCCAGCAGCTTGGGTCAGACAAATAATTCACCCCTCCACTTT. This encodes CASSLGQTNNSPLHF.

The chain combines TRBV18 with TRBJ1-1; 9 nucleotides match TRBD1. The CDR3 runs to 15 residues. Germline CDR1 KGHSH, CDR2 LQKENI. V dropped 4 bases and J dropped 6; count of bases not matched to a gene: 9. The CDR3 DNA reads TGTGCCAGCTCACTCACCGGGACAGGGATCCCTGAAGCTTTCTTT. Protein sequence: CASSLTGTGIPEAFF.

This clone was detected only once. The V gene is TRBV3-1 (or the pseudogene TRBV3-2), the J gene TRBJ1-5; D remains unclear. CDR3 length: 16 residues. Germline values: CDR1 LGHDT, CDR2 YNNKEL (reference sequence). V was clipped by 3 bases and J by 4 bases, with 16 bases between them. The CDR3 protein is CASSQGTASRNQPQHF. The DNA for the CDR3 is TGTGCCAGCAGCCAGGGTACGGCCTCACGGAATCAGCCCCAGCATTTT.

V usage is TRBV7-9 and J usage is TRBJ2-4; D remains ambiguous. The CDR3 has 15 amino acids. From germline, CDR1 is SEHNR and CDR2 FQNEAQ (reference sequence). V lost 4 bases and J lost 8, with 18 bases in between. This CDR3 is CASSSVIDKLDIQYF. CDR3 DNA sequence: TGTGCCAGCAGCTCCGTCATTGACAAATTGGACATTCAGTACTTC. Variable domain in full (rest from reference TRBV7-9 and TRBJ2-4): DTGVSQNPRHKITKRGQNVTFRCDPISEHNRLYWYRQTLGQGPEFLTYFQNEAQLEKSRLLSDRFSAERPKGSFSTLEIQRTEQGDSAMYLCASSSVIDKLDIQYFGAGTRLSVL.

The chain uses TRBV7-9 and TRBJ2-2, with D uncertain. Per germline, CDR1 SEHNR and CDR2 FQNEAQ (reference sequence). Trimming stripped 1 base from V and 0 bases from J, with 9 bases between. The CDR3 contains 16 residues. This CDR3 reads CASSLEEKSNTGELFF. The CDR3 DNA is TGTGCCAGCAGCTTAGAAGAAAAATCGAACACCGGGGAGCTGTTTTTT.

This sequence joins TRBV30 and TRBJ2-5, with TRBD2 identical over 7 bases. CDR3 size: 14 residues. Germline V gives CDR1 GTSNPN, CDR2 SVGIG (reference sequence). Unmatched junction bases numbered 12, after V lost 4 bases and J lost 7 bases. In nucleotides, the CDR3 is TGTGCCTGGAAGACGCGGGGGAAGAAGGGGACCCAGTACTTC. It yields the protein CAWKTRGKKGTQYF.

The CDR3 nucleotides are TGTGCCAGCAGCCTAAGACCCACCGCCGAAAGAAAGGGCCTCTATGGCTACACCTTC. Protein: CASSLRPTAERKGLYGYTF. The rearrangement joins TRBV3-1 (or the pseudogene TRBV3-2) to TRBJ1-2; D uncertain. This CDR3 has 19 residues. The V end lost 4 bases, the J end lost 4 bases, and 28 bases lay between the germline ends. The germline gives CDR1 LGHDT, CDR2 YNNKEL (reference sequence).

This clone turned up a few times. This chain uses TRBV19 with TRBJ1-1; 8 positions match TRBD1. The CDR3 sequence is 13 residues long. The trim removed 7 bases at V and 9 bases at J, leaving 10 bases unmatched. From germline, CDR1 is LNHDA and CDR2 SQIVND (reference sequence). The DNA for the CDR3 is TGTGCCAGTACCCGTACCGGGACAGGTAAAGCTTTCTTT. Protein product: CASTRTGTGKAFF.

CDR3 in amino acids: CASSLGTGGAYEKLFF. CDR3 DNA: TGTGCCAGCAGCTTAGGGACAGGGGGTGCCTATGAAAAACTGTTTTTT. This sequence joins TRBV7-9 and TRBJ1-4, with 10 bases matching TRBD1. Germline V gene sequence: CDR1 SEHNR, CDR2 FQNEAQ (reference sequence). V shed 1 base and J 6 bases; nucleotides not matched to a gene: 5. The CDR3 runs 16 residues.

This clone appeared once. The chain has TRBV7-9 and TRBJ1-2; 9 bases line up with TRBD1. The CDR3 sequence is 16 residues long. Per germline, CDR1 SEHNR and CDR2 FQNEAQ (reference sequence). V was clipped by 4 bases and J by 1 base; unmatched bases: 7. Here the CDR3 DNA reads TGTGCCAGCAGCTCGGACAGGGGTTGGGGTAACTATGGCTACACCTTC. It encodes CASSSDRGWGNYGYTF. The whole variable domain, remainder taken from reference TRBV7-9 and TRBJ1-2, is DTGVSQNPRHKITKRGQNVTFRCDPISEHNRLYWYRQTLGQGPEFLTYFQNEAQLEKSRLLSDRFSAERPKGSFSTLEIQRTEQGDSAMYLCASSSDRGWGNYGYTFGSGTRLTVV.

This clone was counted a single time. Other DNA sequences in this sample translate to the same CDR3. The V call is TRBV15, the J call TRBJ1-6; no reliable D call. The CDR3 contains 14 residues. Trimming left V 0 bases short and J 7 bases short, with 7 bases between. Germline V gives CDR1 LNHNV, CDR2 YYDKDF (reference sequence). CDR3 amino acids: CATSRDFRNSPLHF. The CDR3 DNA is TGTGCCACCAGCAGAGATTTTCGGAATTCACCCCTCCACTTT.

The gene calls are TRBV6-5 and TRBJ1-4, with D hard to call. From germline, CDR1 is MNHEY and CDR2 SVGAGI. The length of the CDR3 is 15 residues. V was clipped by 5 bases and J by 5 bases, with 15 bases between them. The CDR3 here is CASSTPGLGNEKLFF. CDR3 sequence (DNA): TGTGCCAGCAGTACCCCGGGTCTGGGGAATGAAAAACTGTTTTTT.

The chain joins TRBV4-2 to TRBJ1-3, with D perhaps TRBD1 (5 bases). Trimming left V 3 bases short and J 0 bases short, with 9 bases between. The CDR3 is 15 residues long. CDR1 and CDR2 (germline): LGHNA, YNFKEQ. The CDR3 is CASSQPGSSGNTIYF. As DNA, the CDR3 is TGTGCCAGCAGCCAGCCAGGGAGCTCTGGAAACACCATATATTTT.

The CDR3: CASRDGRAAGDEQFF. The DNA of the CDR3 is TGTGCCAGCCGTGACGGGAGGGCCGCGGGCGATGAGCAGTTCTTC. This chain joins TRBV11-2 and TRBJ2-1; 8 positions match TRBD2. There are 15 residues in the CDR3. Trimming took 8 bases from V and 8 from J; bases not matched to a gene: 14. Germline lookup yields CDR1 SGHAT and CDR2 FQNNGV.

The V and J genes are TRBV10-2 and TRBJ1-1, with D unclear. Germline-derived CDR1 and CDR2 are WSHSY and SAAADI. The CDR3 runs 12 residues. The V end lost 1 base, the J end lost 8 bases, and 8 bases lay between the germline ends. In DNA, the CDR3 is TGCGCCAGCAGTGAGTATACCGACGAAGCTTTCTTT. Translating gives CASSEYTDEAFF.

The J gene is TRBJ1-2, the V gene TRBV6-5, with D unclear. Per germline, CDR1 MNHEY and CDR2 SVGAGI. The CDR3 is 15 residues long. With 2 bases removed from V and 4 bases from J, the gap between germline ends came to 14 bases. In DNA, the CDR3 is TGTGCCAGCAGTTACGGTGGGGTAGAAGGCTATGGCTACACCTTC. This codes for CASSYGGVEGYGYTF.

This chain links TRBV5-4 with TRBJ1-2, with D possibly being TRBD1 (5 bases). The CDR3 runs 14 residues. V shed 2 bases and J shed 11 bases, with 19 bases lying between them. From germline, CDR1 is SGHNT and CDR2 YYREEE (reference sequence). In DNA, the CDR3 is TGTGCCAGCAGCTTACACCCCGGGACCACTGGGTACACCTTC. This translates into CASSLHPGTTGYTF.

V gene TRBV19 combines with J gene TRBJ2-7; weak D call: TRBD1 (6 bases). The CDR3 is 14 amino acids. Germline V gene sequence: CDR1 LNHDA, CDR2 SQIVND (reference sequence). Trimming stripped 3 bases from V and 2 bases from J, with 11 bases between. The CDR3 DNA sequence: TGTGCCAGTAGTATTGTGGGACAAGCCTACGAGCAGTACTTC. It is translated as CASSIVGQAYEQYF. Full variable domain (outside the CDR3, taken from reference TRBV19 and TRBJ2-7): DGGITQSPKYLFRKEGQNVTLSCEQNLNHDAMYWYRQDPGQGLRLIYYSQIVNDFQKGDIAEGYSVSREKKESFPLTVTSAQKNPTAFYLCASSIVGQAYEQYFGPGTRLTVT.

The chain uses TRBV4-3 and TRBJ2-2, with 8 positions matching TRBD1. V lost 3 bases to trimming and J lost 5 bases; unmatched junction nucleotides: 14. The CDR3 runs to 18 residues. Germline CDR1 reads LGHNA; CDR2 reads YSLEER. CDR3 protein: CASSHKTGVMVPTGELFF. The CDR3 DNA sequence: TGCGCCAGCAGCCACAAGACAGGGGTTATGGTTCCGACCGGGGAGCTGTTTTTT.

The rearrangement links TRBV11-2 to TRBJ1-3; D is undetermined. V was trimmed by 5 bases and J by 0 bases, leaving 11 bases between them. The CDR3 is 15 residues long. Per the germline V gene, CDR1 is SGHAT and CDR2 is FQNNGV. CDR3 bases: TGTGCCAGCAGCAATCGCAGGTTCTCTGGAAACACCATATATTTT. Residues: CASSNRRFSGNTIYF.

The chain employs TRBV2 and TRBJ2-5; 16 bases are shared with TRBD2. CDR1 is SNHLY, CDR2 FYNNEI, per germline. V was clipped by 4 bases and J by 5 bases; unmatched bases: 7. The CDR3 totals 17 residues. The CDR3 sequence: CASSGGTSGRAAETQYF. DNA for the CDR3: TGTGCCAGCAGTGGTGGGACTAGCGGGAGGGCCGCGGAGACCCAGTACTTC.

The CDR3 sequence is CATSREEGLTYNEQFF. The CDR3 DNA sequence: TGTGCCACCAGCAGAGAGGAGGGGCTAACTTACAATGAGCAGTTCTTC. The chain employs TRBV15 and TRBJ2-1; a weak D match, TRBD2 (6 bases). Trimming removed 0 bases at V and 4 bases at J, with 13 bases between. In germline, CDR1 is LNHNV, CDR2 YYDKDF (reference sequence). The CDR3 totals 16 residues.

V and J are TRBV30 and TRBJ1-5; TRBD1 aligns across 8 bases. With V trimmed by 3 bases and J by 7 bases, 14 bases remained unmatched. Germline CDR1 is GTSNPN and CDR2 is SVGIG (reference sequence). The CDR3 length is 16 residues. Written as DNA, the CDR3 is TGTGCCTGGAGCGGGCAGGGGGCCCCGAAGGGGCAGCCCCAGCATTTT. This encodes CAWSGQGAPKGQPQHF.

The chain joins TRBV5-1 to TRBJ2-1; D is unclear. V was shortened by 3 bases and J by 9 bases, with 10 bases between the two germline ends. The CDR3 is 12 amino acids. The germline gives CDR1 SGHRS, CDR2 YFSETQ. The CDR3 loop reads CASSSAQVEQFF. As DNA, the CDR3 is TGCGCCAGCAGCTCAGCTCAGGTTGAGCAGTTCTTC.

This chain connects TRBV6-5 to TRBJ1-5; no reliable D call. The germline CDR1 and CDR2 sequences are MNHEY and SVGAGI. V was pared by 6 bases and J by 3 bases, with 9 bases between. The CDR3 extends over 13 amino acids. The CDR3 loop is CASSPRINQPQHF. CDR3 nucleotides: TGTGCCAGCAGCCCAAGGATCAATCAGCCCCAGCATTTT.

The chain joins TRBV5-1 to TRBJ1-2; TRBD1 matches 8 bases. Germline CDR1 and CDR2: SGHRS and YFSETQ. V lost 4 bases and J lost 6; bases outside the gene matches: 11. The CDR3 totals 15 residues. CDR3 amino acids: CASSAGNRGRNGYTF. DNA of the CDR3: TGCGCCAGCAGCGCTGGAAACAGGGGGAGAAATGGCTACACCTTC.

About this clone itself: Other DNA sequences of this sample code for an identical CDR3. CDR3 residues: CASSVDRDTEAFF. CDR3 DNA: TGTGCCAGCAGCGTAGATAGAGACACTGAAGCTTTCTTT. The chain is built from TRBV9 and TRBJ1-1; D gene unclear. Germline V gene data show CDR1 as SGDLS and CDR2 as YYNGEE. V shed 0 bases and J shed 3 bases, with 6 bases lying between them. The CDR3 is 13 residues long.

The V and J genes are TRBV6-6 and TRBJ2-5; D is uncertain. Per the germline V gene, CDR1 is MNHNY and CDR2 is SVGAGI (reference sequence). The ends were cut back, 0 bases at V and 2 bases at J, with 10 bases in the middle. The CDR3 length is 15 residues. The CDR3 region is CASSYSAAEQETQYF. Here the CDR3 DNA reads TGTGCCAGCAGTTACTCGGCGGCAGAACAAGAGACCCAGTACTTC.

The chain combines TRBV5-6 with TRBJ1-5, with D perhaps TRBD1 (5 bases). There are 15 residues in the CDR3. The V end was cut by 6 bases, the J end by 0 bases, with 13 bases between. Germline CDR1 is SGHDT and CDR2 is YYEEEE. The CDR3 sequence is CASMGGANSNQPQHF. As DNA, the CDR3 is TGTGCCAGCATGGGGGGAGCAAATAGCAATCAGCCCCAGCATTTT. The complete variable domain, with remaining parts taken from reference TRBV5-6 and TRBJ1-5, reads DAGVTQSPTHLIKTRGQQVTLRCSPKSGHDTVSWYQQALGQGPQFIFQYYEEEERQRGNFPDRFSGHQFPNYSSELNVNALLLGDSALYLCASMGGANSNQPQHFGDGTRLSIL.